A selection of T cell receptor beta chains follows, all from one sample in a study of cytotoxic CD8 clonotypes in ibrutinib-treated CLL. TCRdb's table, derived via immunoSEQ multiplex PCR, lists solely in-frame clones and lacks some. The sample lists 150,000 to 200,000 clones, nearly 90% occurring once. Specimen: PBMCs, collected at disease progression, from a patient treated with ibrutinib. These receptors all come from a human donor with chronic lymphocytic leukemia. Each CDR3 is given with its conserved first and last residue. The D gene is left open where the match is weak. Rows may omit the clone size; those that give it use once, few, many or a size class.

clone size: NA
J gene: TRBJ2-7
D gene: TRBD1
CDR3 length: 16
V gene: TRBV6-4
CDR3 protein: CASSPKGQGESYEQYF
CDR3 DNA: TGTGCCAGCAGTCCCAAGGGACAGGGGGAGTCCTACGAGCAGTACTTC

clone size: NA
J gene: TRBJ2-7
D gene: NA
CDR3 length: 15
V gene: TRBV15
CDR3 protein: CATSRERGGMHEQYF
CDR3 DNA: TGTGCCACCAGCAGAGAGCGGGGAGGTATGCACGAGCAGTACTTC

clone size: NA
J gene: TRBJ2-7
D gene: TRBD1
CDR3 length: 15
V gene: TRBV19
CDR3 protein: CASSKGQGVSYEQYF
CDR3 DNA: TGTGCCAGTAGTAAAGGACAGGGTGTTTCCTACGAGCAGTACTTC

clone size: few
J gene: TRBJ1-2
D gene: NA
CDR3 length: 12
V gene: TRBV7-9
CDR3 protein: CASSSDRSGYTF
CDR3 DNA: TGTGCCAGCAGCTCCGACAGGAGTGGCTACACCTTC

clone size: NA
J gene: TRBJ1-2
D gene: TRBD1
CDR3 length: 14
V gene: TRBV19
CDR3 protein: CASSIDREGRGYTF
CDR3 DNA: TGTGCCAGTAGTATTGACAGGGAGGGGCGAGGCTACACCTTC

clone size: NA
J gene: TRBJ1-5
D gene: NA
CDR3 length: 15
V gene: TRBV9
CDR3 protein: CASSVDAADNQPQHF
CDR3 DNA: TGTGCCAGCAGCGTAGATGCAGCTGACAATCAGCCCCAGCATTTT

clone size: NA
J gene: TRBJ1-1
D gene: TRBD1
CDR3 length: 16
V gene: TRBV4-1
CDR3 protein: CASSQSPTGGIAEAFF
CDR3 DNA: TGCGCCAGCAGCCAGTCTCCGACAGGGGGTATCGCTGAAGCTTTCTTT

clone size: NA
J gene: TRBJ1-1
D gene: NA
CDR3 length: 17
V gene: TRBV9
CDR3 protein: CASSPRTFQQENTEAFF
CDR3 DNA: TGTGCCAGCAGCCCACGAACTTTTCAACAAGAGAACACTGAAGCTTTCTTT

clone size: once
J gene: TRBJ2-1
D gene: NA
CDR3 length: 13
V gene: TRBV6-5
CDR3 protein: CASSYSRGSEQFF
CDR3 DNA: TGTGCCAGCAGTTACTCTCGAGGGAGTGAGCAGTTCTTC

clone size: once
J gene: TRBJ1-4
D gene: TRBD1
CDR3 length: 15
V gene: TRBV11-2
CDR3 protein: CASRGTGSRNEKLFF
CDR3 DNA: TGTGCCAGCAGAGGGACAGGGTCACGTAATGAAAAACTGTTTTTT

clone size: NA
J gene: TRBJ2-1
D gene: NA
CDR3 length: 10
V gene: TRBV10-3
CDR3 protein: CAIGRNEQFF
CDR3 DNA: TGTGCCATCGGTCGAAATGAGCAGTTCTTC

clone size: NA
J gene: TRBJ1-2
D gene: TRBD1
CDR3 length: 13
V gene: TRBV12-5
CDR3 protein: CASGSGTAYGYTF
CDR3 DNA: TGTGCTAGTGGGTCCGGGACAGCCTATGGCTACACCTTC

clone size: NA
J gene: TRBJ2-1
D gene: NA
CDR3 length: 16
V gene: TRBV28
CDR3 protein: CASSFSGANHYNEQFF
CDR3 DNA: TGTGCCAGCAGTTTTTCGGGGGCGAATCACTACAATGAGCAGTTCTTC

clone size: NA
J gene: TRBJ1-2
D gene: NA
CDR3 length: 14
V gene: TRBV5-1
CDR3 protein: CASSLTRGGNGYTF
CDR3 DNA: TGCGCCAGCAGCCTAACCCGGGGAGGAAACGGCTACACCTTC

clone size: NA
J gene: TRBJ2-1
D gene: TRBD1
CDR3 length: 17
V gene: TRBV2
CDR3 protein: CASRPGQGAILYNEQFF
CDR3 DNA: TGTGCCAGCAGGCCGGGACAGGGGGCGATTCTTTACAATGAGCAGTTCTTC

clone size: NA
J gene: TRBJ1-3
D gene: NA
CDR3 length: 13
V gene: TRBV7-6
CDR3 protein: CASSLTDGNTIYF
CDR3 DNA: TGTGCCAGCAGCCTAACGGATGGAAACACCATATATTTT

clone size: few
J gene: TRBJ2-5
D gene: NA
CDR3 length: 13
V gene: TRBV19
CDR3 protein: CATGGRNKRPQYF
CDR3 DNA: TGTGCCACCGGGGGGCGTAATAAGAGACCCCAGTACTTC

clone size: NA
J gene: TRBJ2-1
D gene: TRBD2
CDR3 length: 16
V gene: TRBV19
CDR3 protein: CASSKEREGYYNEQFF
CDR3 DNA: TGTGCCAGTAGTAAAGAGCGGGAGGGCTACTACAATGAGCAGTTCTTC

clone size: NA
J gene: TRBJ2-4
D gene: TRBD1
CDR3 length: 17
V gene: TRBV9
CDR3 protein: CASSPAAFGQGRNIQYF
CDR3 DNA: TGTGCCAGCAGCCCCGCCGCCTTTGGACAGGGGAGGAACATTCAGTACTTC

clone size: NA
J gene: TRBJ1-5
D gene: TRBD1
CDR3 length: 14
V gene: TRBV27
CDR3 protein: CASRWQGAGQPQHF
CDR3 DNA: TGTGCCAGCAGATGGCAGGGGGCAGGGCAGCCCCAGCATTTT

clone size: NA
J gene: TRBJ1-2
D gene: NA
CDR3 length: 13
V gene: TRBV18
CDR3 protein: CASSPGADNGYTF
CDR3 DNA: TGTGCCAGCTCACCCGGGGCAGATAATGGCTACACCTTC

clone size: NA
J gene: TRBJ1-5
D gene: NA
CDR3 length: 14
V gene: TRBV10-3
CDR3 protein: CAISDPLTGSPQHF
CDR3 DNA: TGTGCCATCAGTGACCCTCTGACAGGTTCACCCCAGCATTTT

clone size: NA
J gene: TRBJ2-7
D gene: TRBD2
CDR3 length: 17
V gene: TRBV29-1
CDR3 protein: CSVEYSTSGSLPYEQYF
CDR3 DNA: TGCAGCGTTGAGTATAGTACTAGCGGGAGTCTCCCCTACGAGCAGTACTTC

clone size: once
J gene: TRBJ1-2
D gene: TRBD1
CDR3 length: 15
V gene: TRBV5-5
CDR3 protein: CASSTTGGRFYGYTF
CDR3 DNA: TGTGCCAGCAGCACGACAGGGGGACGGTTTTATGGCTACACCTTC

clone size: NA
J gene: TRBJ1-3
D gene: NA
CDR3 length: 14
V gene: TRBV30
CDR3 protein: CAWSVLGFGNTIYF
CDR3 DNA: TGTGCCTGGAGTGTATTGGGGTTTGGAAACACCATATATTTT

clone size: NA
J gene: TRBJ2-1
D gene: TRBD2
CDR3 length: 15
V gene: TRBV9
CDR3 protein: CASSVYSGRGNEQFF
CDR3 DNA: TGTGCCAGCAGCGTTTATAGCGGGAGAGGGAATGAGCAGTTCTTC

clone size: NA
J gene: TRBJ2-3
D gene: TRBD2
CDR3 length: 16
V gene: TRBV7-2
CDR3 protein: CASSPLRGGRPDTQYF
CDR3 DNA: TGTGCCAGCAGCCCGTTGAGGGGCGGGAGGCCAGATACGCAGTATTTT

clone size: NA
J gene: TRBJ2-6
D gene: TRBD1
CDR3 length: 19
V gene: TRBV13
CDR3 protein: CASSWLSGQENSGANVLTF
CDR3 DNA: TGTGCCAGCAGCTGGCTGTCGGGACAGGAAAACTCTGGGGCCAACGTCCTGACTTTC

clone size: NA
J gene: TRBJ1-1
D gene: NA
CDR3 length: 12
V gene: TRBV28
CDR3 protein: CAKGGVWTEAFF
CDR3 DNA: TGTGCCAAAGGTGGGGTTTGGACTGAAGCTTTCTTT

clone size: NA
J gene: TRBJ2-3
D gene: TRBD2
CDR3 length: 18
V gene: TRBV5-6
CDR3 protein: CASSPPRIVAGVSDTQYF
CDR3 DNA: TGTGCCAGCAGCCCACCACGGATAGTAGCGGGAGTTTCAGATACGCAGTATTTT

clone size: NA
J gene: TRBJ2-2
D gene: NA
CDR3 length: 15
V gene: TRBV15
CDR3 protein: CATSRTRENTGELFF
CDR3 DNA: TGTGCCACCAGCAGAACACGGGAAAACACCGGGGAGCTGTTTTTT

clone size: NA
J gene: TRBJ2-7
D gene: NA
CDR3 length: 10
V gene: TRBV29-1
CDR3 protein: CSAQDHEQYF
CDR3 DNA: TGCAGCGCCCAGGACCACGAGCAGTACTTC

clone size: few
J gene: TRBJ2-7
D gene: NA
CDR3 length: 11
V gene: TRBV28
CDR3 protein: CASSRAGEQYF
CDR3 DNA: TGTGCCAGCAGTCGGGCGGGTGAGCAGTACTTC

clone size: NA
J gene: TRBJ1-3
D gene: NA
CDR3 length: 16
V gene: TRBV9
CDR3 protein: CASSVDVAFGGNTIYF
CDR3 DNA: TGTGCCAGCAGCGTAGACGTTGCATTCGGGGGAAACACCATATATTTT

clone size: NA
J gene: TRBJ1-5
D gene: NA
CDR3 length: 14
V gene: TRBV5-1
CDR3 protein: CASSLDGGTKPQHF
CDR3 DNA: TGCGCCAGCAGCTTGGACGGGGGGACGAAGCCCCAGCATTTT

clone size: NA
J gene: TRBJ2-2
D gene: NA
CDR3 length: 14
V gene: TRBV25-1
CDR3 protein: CASSEWVNTGELFF
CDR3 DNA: TGTGCCAGCAGTGAATGGGTCAACACCGGGGAGCTGTTTTTT

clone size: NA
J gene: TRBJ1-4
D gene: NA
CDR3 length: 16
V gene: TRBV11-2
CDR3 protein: CASRLVRGATNEKLFF
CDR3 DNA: TGTGCCAGCCGGTTAGTGAGGGGGGCGACTAATGAAAAACTGTTTTTT

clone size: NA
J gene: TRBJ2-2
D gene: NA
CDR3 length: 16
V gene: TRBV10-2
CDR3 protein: CASSGSGHLSTGELFF
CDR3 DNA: TGCGCCAGCAGTGGATCGGGACACCTCTCAACCGGGGAGCTGTTTTTT

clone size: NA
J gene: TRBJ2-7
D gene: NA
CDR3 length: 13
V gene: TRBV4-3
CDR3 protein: CASSQGSSYEQYF
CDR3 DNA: TGCGCCAGCAGCCAAGGAAGCTCCTACGAGCAGTACTTC

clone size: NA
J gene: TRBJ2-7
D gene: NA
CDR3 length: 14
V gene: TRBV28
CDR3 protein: CASSPGLAPYEQYF
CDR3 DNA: TGTGCCAGCAGTCCGGGTCTAGCCCCCTACGAGCAGTACTTC

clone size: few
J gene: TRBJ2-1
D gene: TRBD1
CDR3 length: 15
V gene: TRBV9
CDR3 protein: CASSGGGQDYNEQFF
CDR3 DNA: TGTGCCAGCAGCGGTGGGGGACAGGACTACAATGAGCAGTTCTTC

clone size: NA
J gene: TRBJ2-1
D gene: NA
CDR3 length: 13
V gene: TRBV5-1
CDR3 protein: CASSLDPENEQFF
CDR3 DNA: TGCGCCAGCAGCTTGGATCCGGAGAATGAGCAGTTCTTC

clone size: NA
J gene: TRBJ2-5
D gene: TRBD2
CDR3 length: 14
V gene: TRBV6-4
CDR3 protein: CANRTSGSSATQYF
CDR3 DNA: TGTGCCAACCGGACTAGCGGGAGCTCCGCGACCCAGTACTTC

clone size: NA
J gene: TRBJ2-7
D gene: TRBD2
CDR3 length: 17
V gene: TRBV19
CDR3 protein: CASSRTSGRASPYEQYF
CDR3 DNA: TGTGCCAGTAGTCGGACTAGCGGGAGGGCCTCCCCCTACGAGCAGTACTTC

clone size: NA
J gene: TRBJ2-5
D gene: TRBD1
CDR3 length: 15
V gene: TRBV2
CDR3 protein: CASRTNRGSQETQYF
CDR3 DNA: TGTGCCAGCAGGACTAACAGGGGCTCCCAAGAGACCCAGTACTTC

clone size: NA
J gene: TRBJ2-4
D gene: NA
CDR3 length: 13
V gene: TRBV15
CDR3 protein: CATSRAGKNIQYF
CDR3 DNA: TGTGCCACCAGCAGGGCGGGGAAAAACATTCAGTACTTC

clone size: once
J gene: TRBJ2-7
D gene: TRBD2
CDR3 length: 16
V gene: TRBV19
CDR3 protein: CASRPKGTSGKYEQYF
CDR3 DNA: TGTGCCAGTAGACCCAAAGGGACTAGCGGAAAGTACGAGCAGTACTTC

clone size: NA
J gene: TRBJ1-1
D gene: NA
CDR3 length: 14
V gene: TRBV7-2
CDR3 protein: CASSLGAQNTEAFF
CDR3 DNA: TGTGCCAGCAGCTTAGGGGCACAGAACACTGAAGCTTTCTTT

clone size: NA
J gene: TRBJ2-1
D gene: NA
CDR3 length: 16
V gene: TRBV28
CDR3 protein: CASSSGGAGSYNEQFF
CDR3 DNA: TGTGCCAGCAGTTCGGGGGGCGCGGGGTCCTACAATGAGCAGTTCTTC

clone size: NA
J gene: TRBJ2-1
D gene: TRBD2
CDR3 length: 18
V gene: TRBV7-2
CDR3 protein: CASSSRVGGRARWNEQFF
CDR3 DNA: TGTGCCAGCAGTTCTAGAGTGGGTGGGAGGGCCAGGTGGAATGAGCAGTTCTTC

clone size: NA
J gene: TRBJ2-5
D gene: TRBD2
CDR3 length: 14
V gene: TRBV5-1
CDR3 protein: CASSLTSGRETQYF
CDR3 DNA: TGCGCCAGCAGCTTAACTAGCGGGAGGGAGACCCAGTACTTC

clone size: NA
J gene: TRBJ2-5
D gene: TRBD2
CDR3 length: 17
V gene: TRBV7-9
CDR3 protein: CASSSPGLAGGQETQYF
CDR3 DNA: TGTGCCAGCAGCTCACCGGGACTAGCGGGAGGGCAAGAGACCCAGTACTTC

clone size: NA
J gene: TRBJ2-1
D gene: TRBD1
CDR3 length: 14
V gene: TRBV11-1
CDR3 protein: CASSFRTGADEQFF
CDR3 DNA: TGTGCCAGCAGCTTCCGGACAGGGGCCGATGAGCAGTTCTTC

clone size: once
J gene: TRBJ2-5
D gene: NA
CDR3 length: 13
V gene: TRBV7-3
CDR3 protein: CASSLNRGETQYF
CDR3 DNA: TGTGCCAGCAGCTTGAACAGAGGGGAGACCCAGTACTTC

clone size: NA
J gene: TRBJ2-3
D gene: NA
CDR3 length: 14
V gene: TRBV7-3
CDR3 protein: CASSQDRRADTQYF
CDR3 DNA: TGTGCCAGCAGCCAAGATAGGCGGGCAGATACGCAGTATTTT